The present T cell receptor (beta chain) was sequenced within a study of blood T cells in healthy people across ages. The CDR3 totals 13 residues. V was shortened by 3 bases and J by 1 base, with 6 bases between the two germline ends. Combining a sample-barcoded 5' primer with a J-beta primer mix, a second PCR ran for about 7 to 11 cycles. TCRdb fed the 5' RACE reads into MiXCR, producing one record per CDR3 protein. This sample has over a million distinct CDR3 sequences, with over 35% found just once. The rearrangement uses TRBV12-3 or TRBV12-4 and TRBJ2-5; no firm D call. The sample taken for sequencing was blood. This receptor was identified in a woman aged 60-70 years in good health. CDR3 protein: CASSFVSQETQYF. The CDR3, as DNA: TGTGCCAGCAGTTTTGTCAGCCAAGAGACCCAGTACTTC.